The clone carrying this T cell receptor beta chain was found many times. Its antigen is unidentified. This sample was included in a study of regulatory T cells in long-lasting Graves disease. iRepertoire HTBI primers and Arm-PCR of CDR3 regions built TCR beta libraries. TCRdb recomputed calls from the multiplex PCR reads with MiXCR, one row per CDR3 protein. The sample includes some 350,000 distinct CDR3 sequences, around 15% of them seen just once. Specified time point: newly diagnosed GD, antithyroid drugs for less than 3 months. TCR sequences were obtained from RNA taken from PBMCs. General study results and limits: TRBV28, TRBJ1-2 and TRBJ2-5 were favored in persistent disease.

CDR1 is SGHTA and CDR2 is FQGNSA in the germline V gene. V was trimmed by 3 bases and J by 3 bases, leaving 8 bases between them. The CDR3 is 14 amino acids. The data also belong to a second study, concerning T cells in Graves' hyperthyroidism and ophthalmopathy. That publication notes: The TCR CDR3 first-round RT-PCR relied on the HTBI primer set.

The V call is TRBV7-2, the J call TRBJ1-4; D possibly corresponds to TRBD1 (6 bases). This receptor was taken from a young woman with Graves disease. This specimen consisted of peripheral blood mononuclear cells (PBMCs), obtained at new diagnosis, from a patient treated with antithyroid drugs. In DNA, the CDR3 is TGTGCCAGCAGCTTGGGGGGCTCTAATGAAAAACTGTTTTTT. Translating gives CASSLGGSNEKLFF.